These 23 T cell receptor beta chains share one sample of origin, sequenced in a study of radiation and T cells in renal cell carcinoma. Time point in this sample: blood 4 weeks post-SBRT, at nephrectomy. Specified treatment: 15 Gy SBRT to primary tumor, nephrectomy 4 weeks later. Method: immunoSEQ multiplex PCR; TCRdb's copy keeps in-frame clones and lacks some. Among 150,000 to 200,000 clones, about 85% were seen once, and the ten largest hold around 10%. The sequences come from blood, collected from a patient whose treatment included radiotherapy and nephrectomy. These TCRs come from a woman aged 45 to 65 with renal cell carcinoma.

The chain combines TRBV6-5 with TRBJ1-4, with D tentatively TRBD1 (5 bases). This CDR3 is 14 amino acids long. The germline CDR1 and CDR2 sequences are MNHEY and SVGAGI. Trimming cost V 7 bases and J 6 bases, with 15 bases left between them. CDR3 in amino acids: CASTTRGEDEKLFF. CDR3 DNA: TGTGCCAGCACCACGCGAGGGGAAGATGAAAAACTGTTTTTT.

The chain recombines TRBV5-6 with TRBJ2-7; TRBD1 is a possible D gene (5 bases). Per the germline V gene, CDR1 is SGHDT and CDR2 is YYEEEE. V was pared by 0 bases and J by 9 bases, with 19 bases between. There are 15 residues in the CDR3. The chain's CDR3 is CASSLDTGPRVRQYF. CDR3 nucleotide sequence: TGTGCCAGCAGCTTGGATACAGGACCCCGGGTACGGCAGTACTTC.

The J gene is TRBJ1-5, the V gene TRBV6-1; D gene uncertain. Germline V lookup: CDR1 MNHNS, CDR2 SASEGT. Trimming removed 1 base from V and 2 bases from J, with 15 bases in between. The CDR3 is made up of 17 amino acids. The CDR3 sequence: CASSEGPGGFRNQPQHF. In DNA form, the CDR3 reads TGTGCCAGCAGTGAAGGACCAGGAGGGTTTCGCAATCAGCCCCAGCATTTT.

V gene TRBV5-1 combines with J gene TRBJ1-1, with D perhaps TRBD1 (6 bases). CDR3 length: 16 amino acids. Germline V gene lookup returns CDR1 SGHRS and CDR2 YFSETQ. Trimming stripped 2 bases from V and 5 bases from J, with 19 bases between. The CDR3 DNA is TGCGCCAGCAGCTTATTAGGACAGATCGGGGAGACTGAAGCTTTCTTT. This encodes CASSLLGQIGETEAFF.

Only a few counts were recorded for this clone. The gene calls are TRBV30 and TRBJ1-1, with D possibly matching TRBD1 (6 bases). The CDR3 totals 13 residues. V was pared by 2 bases and J by 5 bases, with 12 bases between. Germline V lookup: CDR1 GTSNPN, CDR2 SVGIG (reference sequence). CDR3 coding DNA: TGTGCCTGGAGTTCACAGGGAAAGACTGAAGCTTTCTTT. It is translated as CAWSSQGKTEAFF.

This chain links TRBV5-1 with TRBJ1-3; the D is unclear. Germline assignment: CDR1 SGHRS and CDR2 YFSETQ. The CDR3 runs to 14 residues. V was pared by 3 bases and J by 4 bases, with 11 bases between. The CDR3 is CASSSGTSGNTIYF. The CDR3 nucleotides are TGCGCCAGCAGCTCAGGCACATCCGGAAACACCATATATTTT. The whole variable domain, remainder taken from reference TRBV5-1 and TRBJ1-3, is KAGVTQTPRYLIKTRGQQVTLSCSPISGHRSVSWYQQTPGQGLQFLFEYFSETQRNKGNFPGRFSGRQFSNSRSEMNVSTLELGDSALYLCASSSGTSGNTIYFGEGSWLTVV.

J is TRBJ1-5 and V is TRBV6-1; unclear D gene. The V and J ends lost 4 bases and 1 base respectively, with 11 bases between them. Germline CDR1 and CDR2: MNHNS and SASEGT. CDR3 length: 15 amino acids. In DNA, the CDR3 is TGTGCCAGCAGTGTGGGCAGGACCAGCAATCAGCCCCAGCATTTT. It encodes CASSVGRTSNQPQHF.

The chain couples TRBV7-2 to TRBJ1-2, with D unclear. The germline V gene has CDR1 SGHTA and CDR2 FQGNSA. The CDR3 length is 12 residues. With 5 bases removed from V and 4 bases from J, the gap between germline ends came to 8 bases. The CDR3 DNA reads as TGTGCCAGCAGCCAGTACGGCTATGGCTACACCTTC. It yields the protein CASSQYGYGYTF.

The chain has TRBV5-4 and TRBJ1-2; D perhaps matches TRBD1 (5 bases). Trimming cost V 0 bases and J 6 bases, with 21 bases left between them. The V gene's germline CDR1 is SGHNT and CDR2 YYREEE (reference sequence). CDR3 size: 17 residues. The CDR3 loop is CASSLVYSPSRAHGYTF. In DNA, the CDR3 is TGTGCCAGCAGCTTGGTGTATAGCCCCTCCAGGGCGCATGGCTACACCTTC.

In nucleotides, the CDR3 is TGTGCCAGCAGCTCCGGAACCCCTAGCACAGATACGCAGTATTTT. It encodes CASSSGTPSTDTQYF. The chain couples TRBV11-3 to TRBJ2-3; D remains unclear. CDR1 is SGHNT and CDR2 is YENEEA in the germline V gene. The CDR3 has 15 amino acids. V lost 4 bases to trimming and J lost 0 bases, with 11 bases between them.

The gene calls are TRBV7-6 and TRBJ2-4, with D tentatively TRBD1 (5 bases). CDR1 is SGHVS, CDR2 FNYEAQ, per germline. Trimming took off 1 base at V and 3 bases at J, with 10 bases between the two ends. This CDR3 is built from 15 residues. Written as DNA, the CDR3 is TGTGCCAGCAGCTTAGGTCCAGGGATCAAAAACATTCAGTACTTC. Its protein is CASSLGPGIKNIQYF.

This clone showed up just once. The chain combines TRBV6-5 with TRBJ1-4; 7 nucleotides match TRBD1. Germline V gene lookup returns CDR1 MNHEY and CDR2 SVGAGI. Trimming cost V 6 bases and J 8 bases; bases outside gene matches: 9. This CDR3 has 14 residues. The DNA of the CDR3 is TGTGCCAGCAGCTCAACAGGGGATGGAGAAAAACTGTTTTTT. Translated, it gives CASSSTGDGEKLFF.

The chain couples TRBV6-1 to TRBJ1-3; 7 bases match TRBD1. Unmatched junction bases numbered 10, after V lost 7 bases and J lost 4 bases. CDR1 is MNHNS and CDR2 is SASEGT in the germline V gene. The CDR3 sequence is 15 residues long. The CDR3: CASTLGQPSGNTIYF. CDR3 in DNA: TGTGCCAGCACCCTGGGACAGCCGTCAGGAAACACCATATATTTT.

This chain uses TRBV6-6 with TRBJ1-4; TRBD1 aligns across 7 bases. CDR3 size: 14 residues. V lost 2 bases to trimming and J lost 8 bases; unmatched junction nucleotides: 5. The germline gives CDR1 MNHNY, CDR2 SVGAGI (reference sequence). This CDR3 is CASSYEGQREKLFF. CDR3 in DNA: TGTGCCAGCAGTTACGAGGGACAGAGGGAAAAACTGTTTTTT.

The chain combines TRBV6-4 with TRBJ1-2; the D gene is possibly TRBD1 (5 bases). Deletions cut 7 bases from V and 4 bases from J, with 16 bases between. Germline loops: CDR1 MRHNA, CDR2 SNTAGT. The CDR3 loop spans 14 amino acids. CDR3 bases: TGTGCCAGCAAGGTCAGGGACCGGGCCTATGGCTACACCTTC. Its translation is CASKVRDRAYGYTF.

The chain is built from TRBV5-1 and TRBJ2-7; 9 bases are a match to TRBD1. The CDR3 consists of 14 residues. CDR1 and CDR2 (germline): SGHRS, YFSETQ. The J segment lost 6 bases and the V segment lost 4 bases, leaving 8 bases of the junction unmatched. This CDR3 reads CASSGAGTGTEQYF. The CDR3 region has the DNA TGCGCCAGCAGCGGTGCCGGGACAGGGACCGAGCAGTACTTC.

The chain joins TRBV7-9 to TRBJ2-5, with 11 positions matching TRBD1. CDR3 length: 15 amino acids. Germline CDR1 and CDR2: SEHNR and FQNEAQ (reference sequence). V was pared by 4 bases and J by 5 bases, with 6 bases of the junction left unmatched. CDR3 amino acids: CASSSRDRGWETQYF. The CDR3, as DNA: TGTGCCAGCAGCTCCCGGGACAGGGGGTGGGAGACCCAGTACTTC.

This chain links TRBV5-1 with TRBJ2-5; 12 nucleotides match TRBD2. The CDR3 consists of 16 residues. Germline V CDR1 and CDR2: SGHRS, YFSETQ. Trimming cost V 1 base and J 3 bases; bases outside gene matches: 4. CDR3 amino acids: CASSLTSGGPEETQYF. The DNA for the CDR3 is TGCGCCAGCAGCTTGACTAGCGGGGGGCCTGAAGAGACCCAGTACTTC. The whole variable domain, remainder taken from reference TRBV5-1 and TRBJ2-5, is KAGVTQTPRYLIKTRGQQVTLSCSPISGHRSVSWYQQTPGQGLQFLFEYFSETQRNKGNFPGRFSGRQFSNSRSEMNVSTLELGDSALYLCASSLTSGGPEETQYFGPGTRLLVL.

CDR3 amino acids: CASSLLEDEQYF. The CDR3 coding sequence is TGTGCCAGCAGCTTATTAGAGGACGAGCAGTACTTC. The chain combines TRBV7-8 with TRBJ2-7; unclear D gene. The germline CDR1 and CDR2 sequences are SGHVS and FQNEAQ. Trimming left V 2 bases short and J 5 bases short, with 7 bases between. The CDR3 sequence is 12 residues long.

The J gene is TRBJ2-7, the V gene TRBV21-1; TRBD1, the D gene given by the table, was not confirmed from the DNA. TRBV21-1 is listed as a pseudogene. This CDR3 has 16 residues. The CDR3 region is CASSKVGQGRSYEQYF. The CDR3 bases are TGTGCCAGCAGCAAAGTGGGACAGGGTAGGTCCTACGAGCAGTACTTC.

The chain is built from TRBV7-2 and TRBJ2-7; no firm D call. The CDR3 is 16 amino acids. Germline-derived CDR1 and CDR2 are SGHTA and FQGNSA. The ends were cut back, 3 bases at V and 0 bases at J, with 15 bases in the middle. This CDR3 is CASSFRPAPSSYEQYF. The CDR3 nucleotides are TGTGCCAGCAGCTTCAGACCGGCGCCTAGCTCCTACGAGCAGTACTTC.

The chain carries TRBV13 and TRBJ2-3, with 10 bases aligning to TRBD2. V was clipped by 5 bases and J by 5 bases; unmatched bases: 10. This CDR3 comprises 16 residues. Germline lookup yields CDR1 PRHDT and CDR2 FYEKMQ (reference sequence). The CDR3 loop is CASSRSSGGAGDTQYF. CDR3 DNA sequence: TGTGCCAGCAGCCGATCTAGCGGGGGTGCCGGAGATACGCAGTATTTT.

The rearrangement links TRBV10-3 to TRBJ1-3; maybe TRBD1 (6 bases). V lost 6 bases, J lost 0 bases, and 9 bases lay in between. Per the germline V gene, CDR1 is ENHRY and CDR2 is SYGVKD. This CDR3 has 14 amino acids. CDR3 coding DNA: TGTGCCATCAGGGACAGCGTCTCTGGAAACACCATATATTTT. Its translation is CAIRDSVSGNTIYF.